The 25 T cell receptor beta chains given below trace back to one sample, sequenced in a study of T cell repertoires in cytomegalovirus infection. TCRdb independently ran MiXCR on the reads; one entry per CDR3 protein. Of fewer than 200,000 distinct CDR3 sequences listed, 7.5% to 10% are singletons. Sequenced input: PBMCs. The receptors come from a human donor in good health (CMV status not recorded). Some clones in this sample may be carry-over from other donors' samples.

This clonotype was seen a few times. This chain links TRBV20-1 with TRBJ1-4; D is uncertain. This CDR3 is 14 amino acids long. Trimming took 3 bases from V and 3 from J, leaving 11 bases between them. Germline lookup yields CDR1 DFQATT and CDR2 SNEGSKA (reference sequence). The CDR3 sequence: CSASEGSANEKLFF. The CDR3 bases are TGCAGTGCTAGCGAAGGGTCGGCTAATGAAAAACTGTTTTTT.

This clonotype was recorded many times. This sequence joins TRBV7-2 and TRBJ1-2; unclear D gene. Germline assignment: CDR1 SGHTA and CDR2 FQGNSA. CDR3 size: 14 residues. Trimming left V 1 base short and J 0 bases short, with 6 bases between. This CDR3 is CASSLEYANYGYTF. In DNA, the CDR3 is TGTGCCAGCAGCTTAGAGTATGCTAACTATGGCTACACCTTC.

This clonotype showed up many times. The rearrangement links TRBV28 to TRBJ1-5; 9 nucleotides align to TRBD1. Losses at the gene ends were 4 bases for V and 4 bases for J; bases not matched to a gene: 5. From germline, CDR1 is MDHEN and CDR2 SYDVKM. CDR3 length equals 15 residues. The CDR3 loop reads CASSWGTGRNQPQHF. The CDR3 DNA is TGTGCCAGCAGTTGGGGGACAGGGCGAAATCAGCCCCAGCATTTT.

In its sample, this clonotype was seen a few times. This chain links TRBV11-2 with TRBJ2-5, with 10 bases identical to TRBD2. The J segment lost 5 bases and the V segment lost 6 bases, leaving 12 bases of the junction unmatched. The CDR3 length is 16 residues. CDR1 SGHAT and CDR2 FQNNGV come from the germline V gene. CDR3 residues: CASRQTGTSAGETQYF. Here the CDR3 DNA reads TGTGCCAGCAGACAAACCGGGACTAGCGCTGGCGAGACCCAGTACTTC.

This clonotype came up a few times. The V call is TRBV7-9, the J call TRBJ2-5, with a weak D call TRBD2 (5 bases). The CDR3 is 14 residues long. V shed 7 bases and J shed 4 bases, with 16 bases lying between them. Germline lookup yields CDR1 SEHNR and CDR2 FQNEAQ (reference sequence). CDR3 DNA sequence: TGTGCCAGCACCCCTTCATCCGGAGGAGAGACCCAGTACTTC. Its translation: CASTPSSGGETQYF.

This clonotype has ten or more counts. The chain has TRBV19 and TRBJ1-1; D might be TRBD1 (5 bases). Germline loops: CDR1 LNHDA, CDR2 SQIVND (reference sequence). Between the trimmed V and J ends, which lost 9 bases and 1 base, there was a span of 9 bases. This CDR3 comprises 12 residues. The CDR3, as DNA: TGTGCCAGCAGCACAGGGAACACTGAAGCTTTCTTT. This encodes CASSTGNTEAFF.

The table lists this clonotype with a few counts. The chain uses TRBV2 and TRBJ1-5; D not resolved. With 9 bases removed from V and 1 base from J, the gap between germline ends came to 13 bases. Germline lookup yields CDR1 SNHLY and CDR2 FYNNEI. The length of the CDR3 is 14 residues. The chain's CDR3 is CASRTDLSNQPQHF. For the CDR3, the DNA is TGTGCCAGTCGAACGGACTTAAGCAATCAGCCCCAGCATTTT. Full variable domain (missing parts from reference TRBV2 and TRBJ1-5): EPEVTQTPSHQVTQMGQEVILRCVPISNHLYFYWYRQILGQKVEFLVSFYNNEISEKSEIFDDQFSVERPDGSNFTLKIRSTKLEDSAMYFCASRTDLSNQPQHFGDGTRLSIL.

Only a few counts were recorded for this clonotype. The chain recombines TRBV5-6 with TRBJ1-2; unclear D gene. This CDR3 has 14 amino acids. The germline V gene encodes CDR1 SGHDT and CDR2 YYEEEE. Trimming took 0 bases from V and 4 from J, leaving 10 bases between them. The CDR3 bases are TGTGCCAGCAGCTTGGGTCCGGAGTTCTATGGCTACACCTTC. Translation gives CASSLGPEFYGYTF.

This clonotype occurred many times. The chain links TRBV7-9 to TRBJ1-4; no reliable D call. The CDR3 is 15 residues long. Germline V CDR1 and CDR2: SEHNR, FQNEAQ (reference sequence). Trimming took 3 bases from V and 0 from J, leaving 8 bases between them. The CDR3 nucleotides are TGTGCCAGCAGCTTGACGGAGACAACTAATGAAAAACTGTTTTTT. Translated, it gives CASSLTETTNEKLFF.

As regards this clonotype: A much more abundant neighbour one base away suggests this may be a read error. The genes are TRBV11-1 and TRBJ2-1, with 7 bases fitting TRBD2. Germline V gene data show CDR1 as SGHAT and CDR2 as FQDESV (reference sequence). This CDR3 has 15 residues. V lost 5 bases to trimming and J lost 3 bases; unmatched junction nucleotides: 7. CDR3 in DNA: TGTGCCAGCAGCCCCGGGACTATCGACTACAATGAGCAGTTCTTC. The encoded protein is CASSPGTIDYNEQFF.

This clonotype was picked up a small number of times. The V and J genes are TRBV5-1 and TRBJ2-3, with unresolved D. V lost 6 bases and J lost 4, with 6 bases in between. CDR3 size: 11 residues. From germline, CDR1 is SGHRS and CDR2 YFSETQ. The CDR3, as DNA: TGCGCCAGCAACGGGCCAGATACGCAGTATTTT. It yields the protein CASNGPDTQYF.

This clonotype was counted ten times or more. The chain uses TRBV7-2 and TRBJ1-2; D gene unclear. The CDR3 has 14 residues. Germline lookup yields CDR1 SGHTA and CDR2 FQGNSA. The V gene lost 2 bases and the J gene lost 7 bases, with 14 bases spanning the gap. CDR3 DNA: TGTGCCAGCAGCTTAACTGTCATTGCGGGTGGCTACACCTTC. Translating gives CASSLTVIAGGYTF.

V usage is TRBV29-1 and J usage is TRBJ1-1; tentative D call: TRBD1 (5 bases). Germline CDR1 reads SQVTM; CDR2 reads ANQGSEA. The CDR3 loop spans 14 amino acids. Trimming took off 3 bases at V and 7 bases at J, with 18 bases between the two ends. The CDR3 here is CSVDSGHPGGEAFF. The CDR3 nucleotides are TGCAGCGTTGATAGTGGCCACCCGGGGGGTGAAGCTTTCTTT.

This clonotype showed up many times. V and J are TRBV15 and TRBJ2-7; possible D gene TRBD2, 5 bases. Germline V gene data show CDR1 as LNHNV and CDR2 as YYDKDF (reference sequence). The CDR3 loop spans 14 amino acids. The ends were cut back, 0 bases at V and 6 bases at J, with 12 bases in the middle. The CDR3 region is CATSRERGRSEQYF. For the CDR3, the DNA is TGTGCCACCAGCAGAGAGAGAGGGCGAAGCGAGCAGTACTTC.

This clonotype occurred many times. The V and J genes are TRBV28 and TRBJ2-1; no clear D gene. Trimming left V 9 bases short and J 10 bases short, with 13 bases between. Germline CDR1 reads MDHEN; CDR2 reads SYDVKM. CDR3 size: 11 residues. This CDR3 reads CASINLGEQFF. For the CDR3, the DNA is TGTGCCAGTATCAATCTCGGGGAGCAGTTCTTC.

This clonotype was counted ten times or more. The gene calls are TRBV29-1 and TRBJ1-2; 7 bases match TRBD1. The CDR3 loop spans 14 amino acids. Germline CDR1 and CDR2: SQVTM and ANQGSEA. V lost 4 bases and J lost 7; bases outside the gene matches: 12. The CDR3 reads CSVGAAGGYRGYTF. CDR3 nucleotides: TGCAGCGTTGGTGCCGCAGGGGGTTATCGTGGCTACACCTTC.

The chain links TRBV20-1 to TRBJ2-5; 10 bases fit TRBD1. The V gene end was trimmed by 5 bases and the J gene end by 5 bases; junction bases not matched to a gene: 2. This CDR3 has 12 amino acids. CDR1 DFQATT and CDR2 SNEGSKA come from the germline V gene (reference sequence). CDR3 sequence (DNA): TGCAGTGCTGACAGGGGGCCGGAGACCCAGTACTTC. Residues: CSADRGPETQYF.

This clonotype has just a few counts. The V call is TRBV4-3, the J call TRBJ2-7, with 7 bases that match TRBD1. V gave up 5 bases and J gave up 0 bases; unmatched junction bases: 7. Germline V gene data show CDR1 as LGHNA and CDR2 as YSLEER. This CDR3 contains 15 residues. DNA of the CDR3: TGCGCCAGCAGCAGGGACAGCGAGAACTCCTACGAGCAGTACTTC. Protein: CASSRDSENSYEQYF.

This clonotype was counted ten times or more. A read error may produce the germline difference seen at one junction end. V is TRBV20-1 and J is TRBJ2-4; 9 bases align to TRBD2. Germline CDR1 is DFQATT and CDR2 is SNEGSKA (reference sequence). The CDR3 length is 13 residues. The CDR3 nucleotides are TGCAGTGCTAGAGATCGGGCGGGAGGGCCCACGGGCTTC. Its protein is CSARDRAGGPTGF.

Many counts were recorded for this clonotype. V is TRBV7-2 and J is TRBJ1-1; D call uncertain. The ends were cut back, 6 bases at V and 0 bases at J, with 11 bases in the middle. The CDR3 has 14 residues. Germline lookup yields CDR1 SGHTA and CDR2 FQGNSA. CDR3 protein: CASRTGNMNTEAFF. The CDR3 DNA reads TGTGCCAGCAGAACGGGAAACATGAACACTGAAGCTTTCTTT.

This clonotype has a count of ten or more. The V gene is TRBV7-9, the J gene TRBJ1-5; D not certain. The CDR3 covers 15 residues. With 5 bases removed from V and 3 bases from J, the gap between germline ends came to 14 bases. Germline CDR1 is SEHNR and CDR2 is FQNEAQ (reference sequence). The CDR3 sequence: CASSPTPGPNQPQHF. The CDR3 nucleotides are TGTGCCAGCAGCCCGACTCCGGGCCCCAATCAGCCCCAGCATTTT.

This clonotype has only a few counts. The rearrangement joins TRBV29-1 to TRBJ1-1; tentatively, D is TRBD1 (6 bases). The V end lost 6 bases, the J end lost 5 bases, and 16 bases lay between the germline ends. CDR3 length: 13 amino acids. The germline V gene has CDR1 SQVTM and CDR2 ANQGSEA. The CDR3, as DNA: TGCAGCGTACAACAGGGAGGGGGTACTGAAGCTTTCTTT. It specifies CSVQQGGGTEAFF.

Ten or more counts support this clonotype. V and J are TRBV19 and TRBJ2-1; the match to TRBD1 covers 7 bases. V lost 3 bases and J lost 6; bases outside the gene matches: 11. CDR1 is LNHDA, CDR2 SQIVND, per germline (reference sequence). The CDR3 has 16 residues. As DNA, the CDR3 is TGTGCCAGTAGTATTTTCCCGGGACAGTATCGCAATGAGCAGTTCTTC. Its protein is CASSIFPGQYRNEQFF.

This clonotype was observed at least ten times. The genes are TRBV28 and TRBJ2-3, with a possible D match to TRBD2 (6 bases). Germline V lookup: CDR1 MDHEN, CDR2 SYDVKM. The length of the CDR3 is 13 residues. The V end was cut by 7 bases, the J end by 1 base, with 9 bases between. CDR3 sequence: CASTSGGTDTQYF. The CDR3, as DNA: TGTGCCAGCACCTCGGGGGGCACAGATACGCAGTATTTT.

A few counts support this clonotype. V is TRBV5-4 and J is TRBJ2-5; 15 bases are a match to TRBD2. In germline, CDR1 is SGHNT, CDR2 YYREEE (reference sequence). V lost 4 bases to trimming and J lost 5 bases; unmatched junction nucleotides: 6. CDR3 length: 16 amino acids. The CDR3 loop reads CASSRTSGGAGETQYF. In DNA form, the CDR3 reads TGTGCCAGCAGCAGGACTAGCGGGGGGGCCGGGGAGACCCAGTACTTC.